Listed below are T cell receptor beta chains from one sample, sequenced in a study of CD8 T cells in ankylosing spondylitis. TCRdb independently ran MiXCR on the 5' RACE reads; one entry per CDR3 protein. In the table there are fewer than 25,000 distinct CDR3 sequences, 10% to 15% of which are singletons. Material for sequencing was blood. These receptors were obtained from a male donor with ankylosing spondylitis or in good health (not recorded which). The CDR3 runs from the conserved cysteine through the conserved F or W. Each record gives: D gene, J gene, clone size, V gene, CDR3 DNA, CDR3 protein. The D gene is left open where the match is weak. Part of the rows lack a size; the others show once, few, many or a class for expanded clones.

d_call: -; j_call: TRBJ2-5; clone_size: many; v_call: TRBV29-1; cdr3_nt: TGCAGCGCCGCATTGGAGACCCAGTACTTC; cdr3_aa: CSAALETQYF
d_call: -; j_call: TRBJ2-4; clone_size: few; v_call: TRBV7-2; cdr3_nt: TGTGCCAGCAGCTTAGAGGGAAACATTCAGTACTTC; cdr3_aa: CASSLEGNIQYF
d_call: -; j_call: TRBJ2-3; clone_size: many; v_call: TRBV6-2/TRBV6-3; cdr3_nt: TGTGCCAGCAGCCCCCTGGACAATTTTCCAGATACGCAGTATTTT; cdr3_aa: CASSPLDNFPDTQYF
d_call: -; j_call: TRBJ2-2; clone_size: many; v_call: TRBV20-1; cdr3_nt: TGCAGTGCTTCAACGGGACGCCAGAACACCGGGGAGCTGTTTTTT; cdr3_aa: CSASTGRQNTGELFF
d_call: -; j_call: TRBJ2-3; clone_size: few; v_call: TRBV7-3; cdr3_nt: TGTGCCAGCAGCCGGGGGCAGGAGGGAGATACGCAGTATTTT; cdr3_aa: CASSRGQEGDTQYF
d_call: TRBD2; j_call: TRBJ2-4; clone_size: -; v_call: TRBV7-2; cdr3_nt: TGTGCCAGCAGCATTCCGGGACTAGCAAGCATTCAGTACTTC; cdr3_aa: CASSIPGLASIQYF
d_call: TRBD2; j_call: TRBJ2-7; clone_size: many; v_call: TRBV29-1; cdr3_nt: TGCAGCGCCAGGACTAGCCCACCCTACGAGCAGTACTTC; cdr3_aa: CSARTSPPYEQYF
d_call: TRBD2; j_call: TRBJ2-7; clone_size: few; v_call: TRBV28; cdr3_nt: TGTGCCAGCTCCTCGGGCGTAGCGGGAACCTACGAGCAGTACTTC; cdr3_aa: CASSSGVAGTYEQYF
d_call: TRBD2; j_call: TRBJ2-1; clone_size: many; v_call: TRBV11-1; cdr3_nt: TGTGCCAGCAGTAACGGGGGGTCCCTCCCCTACAGTGAGCAGTTCTTC; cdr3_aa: CASSNGGSLPYSEQFF
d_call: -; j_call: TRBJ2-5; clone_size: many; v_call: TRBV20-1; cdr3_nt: TGCAGTGCTACCCCCGGAACGGATCAAGAGACCCAGTACTTC; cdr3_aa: CSATPGTDQETQYF
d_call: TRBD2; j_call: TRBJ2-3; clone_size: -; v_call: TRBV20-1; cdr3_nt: TGCAGTGCTAGAGTGGCTCGCGGGGGGCTCACAGATACGCAGTATTTT; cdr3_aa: CSARVARGGLTDTQYF
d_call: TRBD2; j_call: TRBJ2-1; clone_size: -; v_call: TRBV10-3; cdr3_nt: TGTGCCATCAAGCCGGGACTAGCGGGAGGGCCACGCACCTACAATGAGCAGTTCTTC; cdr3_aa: CAIKPGLAGGPRTYNEQFF
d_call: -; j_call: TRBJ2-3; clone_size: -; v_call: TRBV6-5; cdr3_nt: TGTGCCAGCAGTCTCGGCAGAGAATACGTCACAGATACGCAGTATTTT; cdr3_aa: CASSLGREYVTDTQYF
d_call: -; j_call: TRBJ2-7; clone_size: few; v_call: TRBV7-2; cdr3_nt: TGTGCCAGCAGATTCAGGTCAGGCCCCTACGAGCAGTACTTC; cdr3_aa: CASRFRSGPYEQYF
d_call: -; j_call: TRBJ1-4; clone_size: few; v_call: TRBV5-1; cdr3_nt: TGCGCCAGCAGCCCGGGACAATTAGGTGAAAAACTGTTTTTT; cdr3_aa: CASSPGQLGEKLFF
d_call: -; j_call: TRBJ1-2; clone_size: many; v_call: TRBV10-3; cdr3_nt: TGTGCCATCAGTTACAGCGAGGGGGGCTACACCTTC; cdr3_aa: CAISYSEGGYTF